Shown below are 16 T cell receptor beta chains from a single sample sequenced in a study of beta chain features in type 1 diabetes. These receptors lack a known antigen. The investigators reverse transcribed all of the isolated RNA, so they sequenced expressed TCRB transcripts. TCRdb's table, derived via immunoSEQ multiplex PCR, lists solely in-frame clones and lacks some. This table has 300,000 to 350,000 clones, over 7% appearing once. Study observations and caveats: Among all four CD4+ subsets, Type 1 diabetes patients had TCRB CDR3s that were moderately but significantly shorter.

Material: central memory CD4+ T cells from blood. These receptor sequences come from a man aged 30-40 years with type 1 diabetes.

V gene TRBV5-1 combines with J gene TRBJ2-6, with D tentatively TRBD1 (6 bases). The CDR3 contains 16 residues. Germline V gene sequence: CDR1 SGHRS, CDR2 YFSETQ. V was cut by 1 base and J by 2 bases, with 10 bases left in between. The CDR3 DNA is TGCGCCAGCAGCTTGAGGACAGTAACTGGGGCCAACGTCCTGACTTTC. It encodes CASSLRTVTGANVLTF.

This clone was recorded at least ten times. V is TRBV27 and J is TRBJ1-5; D may be TRBD1 (5 bases). Trimming cost V 0 bases and J 2 bases, with 14 bases left between them. Germline CDR1 MNHEY, CDR2 SMNVEV (reference sequence). The CDR3 totals 17 residues. CDR3 in DNA: TGTGCCAGCAGTTTATCGGGGCAGTCAACGGGCAATCAGCCCCAGCATTTT. It yields the protein CASSLSGQSTGNQPQHF.

This clone was observed a few times. The chain joins TRBV27 to TRBJ2-3, with a possible D match to TRBD1 (6 bases). Germline values: CDR1 MNHEY, CDR2 SMNVEV (reference sequence). The CDR3 has 16 amino acids. With 3 bases removed from V and 5 bases from J, the gap between germline ends came to 18 bases. DNA for the CDR3: TGTGCCAGCAGTTTTCGGGGATCCAAAGGGGGAGATACGCAGTATTTT. This sequence encodes CASSFRGSKGGDTQYF.

The rearrangement links TRBV10-3 to TRBJ1-6; 7 positions match TRBD1. The CDR3 length is 17 residues. In germline, CDR1 is ENHRY, CDR2 SYGVKD. Germline trimming cut 6 bases from V and 0 bases from J; bases unmatched to any gene: 8. CDR3 coding DNA: TGTGCCATCAGAGATTCAGGGGGTGGCTCCTATAATTCACCCCTCCACTTT. Amino acid sequence: CAIRDSGGGSYNSPLHF.

This chain links TRBV7-9 with TRBJ1-5, with a tentative D call TRBD1 (6 bases). The CDR3 length is 15 residues. Trimming pared 2 bases from V and 4 bases from J, leaving 12 bases between. CDR1 is SEHNR and CDR2 is FQNEAQ in the germline V gene (reference sequence). CDR3: CASSLQTGGNQPQHF. In DNA, the CDR3 is TGTGCCAGCAGCTTACAGACAGGAGGAAATCAGCCCCAGCATTTT.

The J gene is TRBJ1-5, the V gene TRBV30; D ambiguous. The V gene's germline CDR1 is GTSNPN and CDR2 SVGIG (reference sequence). The CDR3 covers 15 residues. Trimming took 0 bases from V and 0 from J, leaving 9 bases between them. This chain's CDR3 is CAWSVPEYSNQPQHF. The CDR3 DNA reads as TGTGCCTGGAGTGTACCGGAGTATAGCAATCAGCCCCAGCATTTT. The variable domain in full, completed from reference TRBV30 and TRBJ1-5, reads SQTIHQWPATLVQPVGSPLSLECTVEGTSNPNLYWYRQAAGRGLQLLFYSVGIGQISSEVPQNLSASRPQDRQFILSSKKLLLSDSGFYLCAWSVPEYSNQPQHFGDGTRLSIL.

The V gene is TRBV21-1, the J gene TRBJ1-2; whether TRBD1, the table's D call, matches the DNA was not checked. TRBV21-1 is a recognized pseudogene. This CDR3 comprises 13 residues. CDR3 loop: CASTGFRSYGYTF. The DNA for the CDR3 is TGTGCCAGCACAGGGTTCAGAAGCTATGGCTACACCTTC.

The rearrangement joins TRBV2 to TRBJ1-2; 7 bases agree with TRBD1. The CDR3 length is 14 residues. V shed 3 bases and J 2 bases; nucleotides not matched to a gene: 3. Germline values: CDR1 SNHLY, CDR2 FYNNEI. The CDR3 region has the DNA TGTGCCAGCAGTGAGGACAGGTTAAACTATGGCTACACCTTC. Its translation is CASSEDRLNYGYTF.

This clone showed up just a few times. The chain carries TRBV18 and TRBJ2-1; the D call may be TRBD1 or TRBD2 (6 bases each). The CDR3 sequence is 14 residues long. V was clipped by 2 bases and J by 7 bases, with 12 bases between them. Germline-derived CDR1 and CDR2 are KGHSH and LQKENI. This chain's CDR3 is CASSPSGAGNEQFF. The CDR3 coding sequence is TGTGCCAGCTCACCATCGGGGGCGGGGAATGAGCAGTTCTTC.

Only a few counts were recorded for this clone. This chain links TRBV12-5 with TRBJ2-1; the D is unclear. Trimming took off 3 bases at V and 5 bases at J, with 8 bases between the two ends. CDR1 and CDR2 from the germline V gene are LGHNT and FRNRAP. CDR3 length equals 13 residues. CDR3 loop: CASGFLENNEQFF. The CDR3 nucleotides read TGTGCTAGTGGTTTCTTGGAGAACAATGAGCAGTTCTTC.

The sample holds many counts of this clone. CDR3 nucleotides: TGTGCCAGCAGCGAGGACAGGAACACTGAAGCTTTCTTT. It translates to CASSEDRNTEAFF. V is TRBV5-4 and J is TRBJ1-1; possibly TRBD1 for D (6 bases). The CDR3 consists of 13 residues. Germline-derived CDR1 and CDR2 are SGHNT and YYREEE (reference sequence). The ends were cut back, 4 bases at V and 1 base at J, with 8 bases in the middle.

The chain uses TRBV29-1 and TRBJ1-3, with TRBD1 matching over 7 bases. V was pared by 0 bases and J by 2 bases, with 1 base of the junction left unmatched. Per germline, CDR1 SQVTM and CDR2 ANQGSEA. The CDR3 is 14 amino acids. CDR3 bases: TGCAGCGTTGAAGAAGACAGGGCTGGAAACACCATATATTTT. It encodes CSVEEDRAGNTIYF. Full variable domain (outside the CDR3, taken from reference TRBV29-1 and TRBJ1-3): SAVISQKPSRDICQRGTSLTIQCQVDSQVTMMFWYRQQPGQSLTLIATANQGSEATYESGFVIDKFPISRPNLTFSTLTVSNMSPEDSSIYLCSVEEDRAGNTIYFGEGSWLTVV.

The J gene is TRBJ1-6, the V gene TRBV5-1, with D uncertain. CDR3 length: 14 amino acids. Germline CDR1 and CDR2: SGHRS and YFSETQ. The V end was cut by 0 bases, the J end by 8 bases, with 9 bases between. The CDR3 bases are TGCGCCAGCAGCTTGGAGGGTTATGATTCACCCCTCCACTTT. It codes for CASSLEGYDSPLHF.

This rearrangement joins TRBV4-3 to TRBJ2-6; D is unresolved. The CDR3 length is 17 residues. The V gene lost 0 bases and the J gene lost 0 bases, with 9 bases spanning the gap. Germline V gives CDR1 LGHNA, CDR2 YSLEER. The CDR3 sequence: CASSQDHGLSGANVLTF. As DNA, the CDR3 is TGCGCCAGCAGCCAAGATCACGGCCTCTCTGGGGCCAACGTCCTGACTTTC.

This clone was picked up a small number of times. The rearrangement uses TRBV27 and TRBJ1-2; 9 bases align to TRBD1. This CDR3 has 14 residues. V shed 5 bases and J 6 bases; nucleotides not matched to a gene: 7. CDR1 and CDR2 from the germline V gene are MNHEY and SMNVEV (reference sequence). This chain's CDR3 is CASSTRTGENGYTF. In nucleotides, the CDR3 is TGTGCCAGCAGTACCCGGACAGGGGAGAATGGCTACACCTTC.

This chain connects TRBV11-2 to TRBJ1-6; TRBD1 agrees at 7 bases. V lost 4 bases, J lost 7 bases, and 7 bases stayed unmatched. Germline CDR1 reads SGHAT; CDR2 reads FQNNGV. This CDR3 is 15 amino acids long. The CDR3 is CASSSHRGGNSPLHF. CDR3 DNA: TGTGCCAGCAGCTCACACAGGGGAGGGAATTCACCCCTCCACTTT.